This entry lists 13 T cell receptor beta chains sequenced from one sample in a study of naive and memory T cell subsets. Four PCR rounds used nested alpha and beta constant region primers plus the SP2 primer. Each CDR3 protein gets one entry after TCRdb re-called the UMI-ligation and nested PCR reads with MiXCR. The sample has approximately 37,000 distinct CDR3 sequences; approximately 11% are singletons. Treatment denoted: skin biopsy from PPD injection site in Mantoux-positive individual. An oligonucleotide containing a UMI was ligated to the 3' end of TCR cDNA. The sample consisted of skin, taken from a tuberculin skin test site. The receptors originated from an adult in good health.

J is TRBJ2-5 and V is TRBV10-1, with TRBD1 as a possible D gene (5 bases). V gave up 2 bases and J gave up 5 bases, with 9 bases separating them. The germline V gene has CDR1 WNHNN and CDR2 SYGVQD (reference sequence). The CDR3 extends over 13 amino acids. As DNA, the CDR3 is TGCGCCAGCAGTGAGCCAGGGATGGAGACCCAGTACTTC. Protein sequence: CASSEPGMETQYF.

The chain joins TRBV28 to TRBJ1-2; 7 bases line up with TRBD1. Trimming took 3 bases from V and 6 from J; bases not matched to a gene: 4. This CDR3 is 13 amino acids long. Per the germline V gene, CDR1 is MDHEN and CDR2 is SYDVKM. The CDR3 region is CASSFMRGHGYTF. CDR3 DNA: TGTGCCAGCAGTTTTATGAGGGGGCATGGCTACACCTTC.

This clonotype was seen a handful of times. The chain employs TRBV5-1 and TRBJ2-4, with 11 bases lining up with TRBD1. This CDR3 spans 14 amino acids. Germline values: CDR1 SGHRS, CDR2 YFSETQ. Unmatched junction bases numbered 8, after V lost 5 bases and J lost 10 bases. CDR3 nucleotide sequence: TGCGCCAGCAGATCCGGGACAGGGGGTTGGATTCAGTACTTC. Its translation is CASRSGTGGWIQYF.

J is TRBJ2-1 and V is TRBV11-3, with no clear D. The CDR3 consists of 10 residues. V lost 3 bases to trimming and J lost 8 bases, with 2 bases between them. Looked up from germline, CDR1 is SGHNT and CDR2 is YENEEA. The CDR3 protein is CASSLYEQFF. The CDR3 nucleotides are TGTGCCAGCAGCTTGTATGAGCAGTTCTTC.

This clonotype was seen a few times. This sequence joins TRBV28 and TRBJ1-1, with 7 bases that match TRBD1. Germline CDR1 reads MDHEN; CDR2 reads SYDVKM. The CDR3 spans 14 residues. V was pared by 10 bases and J by 2 bases, with 10 bases of the junction left unmatched. The DNA for the CDR3 is TGTGCCATCGCGCGGACAGGTGAAAACACTGAAGCTTTCTTT. Translating it yields CAIARTGENTEAFF.

V and J are TRBV9 and TRBJ1-5, with TRBD1 as a possible D gene (6 bases). The CDR3 runs to 15 residues. CDR1 and CDR2 from the germline V gene are SGDLS and YYNGEE. The germline V and J ends were trimmed by 4 bases and 3 bases, with 14 bases remaining between them. The DNA for the CDR3 is TGTGCCAGCAGCCTTGGACAGACGTACAATCAGCCCCAGCATTTT. Translation gives CASSLGQTYNQPQHF.

This clonotype was counted at least ten times. One end of the junction does not line up with germline, which may come from a read error. This chain links TRBV7-7 with TRBJ2-2, with TRBD2 identical over 9 bases. Per germline, CDR1 SSHAT and CDR2 FNYEAQ (reference sequence). The CDR3 covers 16 residues. The CDR3 DNA follows: TGTGCTAGCAGCTCTGCGGGGGGGTCCTACACCGGGGAGCTGTTTTTT. Its protein is CASSSAGGSYTGELFF.

The chain joins TRBV4-1 to TRBJ2-1; D is perhaps TRBD1 or TRBD2 (6 bases each). CDR1 MGHRA and CDR2 YSYEKL come from the germline V gene. V lost 1 base and J 6 bases, leaving 19 bases between the germline ends. The CDR3 covers 17 residues. The CDR3 DNA reads as TGCGCCAGCAGCCAAGTGGGGGGCCGGGCAGGACCCAATGAGCAGTTCTTC. Translated: CASSQVGGRAGPNEQFF.

This clonotype was observed many times. The chain couples TRBV6-1 to TRBJ2-4; D call uncertain. Trimming stripped 2 bases from V and 0 bases from J, with 8 bases between. CDR3 length: 15 amino acids. CDR1 and CDR2 (germline): MNHNS, SASEGT. The CDR3 DNA sequence: TGTGCCAGCAGTGAAATGGGGATAGCCAAAAACATTCAGTACTTC. Translated, it gives CASSEMGIAKNIQYF.

The sample holds many counts of this clonotype. The CDR3 reads CASSKKRTSGIGELFF. Written as DNA, the CDR3 is TGTGCCAGCAGCAAAAAGAGGACTAGCGGAATCGGGGAGCTGTTTTTT. The chain carries TRBV21-1 and TRBJ2-2; TRBD2 reflects the table's D call only, with no check against the DNA. TRBV21-1 is a recognized pseudogene. This CDR3 region has 16 residues.

This clonotype was found many times. The rearrangement links TRBV12-3 or TRBV12-4 to TRBJ2-1; 8 bases align to TRBD2. V was clipped by 6 bases and J by 7 bases; unmatched bases: 14. The CDR3 totals 16 residues. This CDR3 is CASRLSGGPGRNEQFF. For the CDR3, the DNA is TGTGCCAGCAGGTTAAGCGGGGGACCCGGGAGGAATGAGCAGTTCTTC.

This sequence joins TRBV25-1 and TRBJ2-7, with D unclear. CDR1 is MGHDK and CDR2 is SYGVNS in the germline V gene. V gave up 6 bases and J gave up 5 bases, with 5 bases separating them. The CDR3 covers 10 residues. The CDR3 spells CASRDNEQYF. DNA of the CDR3: TGTGCCAGCAGGGATAACGAGCAGTACTTC.

In its sample, this clonotype was seen a few times. The V gene is TRBV9, the J gene TRBJ2-5; D might be TRBD2 (5 bases). The V end was cut by 7 bases, the J end by 5 bases, with 12 bases between. The CDR3 sequence is 12 residues long. Germline V gene data show CDR1 as SGDLS and CDR2 as YYNGEE. CDR3 in amino acids: CASGGRGETQYF. Written as DNA, the CDR3 is TGTGCCAGCGGAGGACGCGGGGAGACCCAGTACTTC.